This passage covers 22 T cell receptor beta chains from one sample sequenced in a study of PD-L1 blockade in urothelial cancer. Described time point: pretreatment peripheral blood. Sequenced by immunoSEQ multiplex PCR; TCRdb stores in-frame clones only, minus some. The sample consists of 56,000 or so clones, 65% to 90% of them appearing once. Source: PBMCs, taken around atezolizumab (anti-PD-L1) treatment. Every receptor here comes from an older man with urothelial cancer.

J is TRBJ1-3 and V is TRBV5-1, with D perhaps TRBD1 (5 bases). The CDR3 runs 14 residues. Germline assignment: CDR1 SGHRS and CDR2 YFSETQ. Trimming pared 0 bases from V and 8 bases from J, leaving 12 bases between. CDR3 nucleotide sequence: TGCGCCAGCAGCTTGGGGGGCCCCATAGACACCATATATTTT. Translating gives CASSLGGPIDTIYF.

The chain has TRBV19 and TRBJ1-5; TRBD1 matches 12 bases. V was pared by 5 bases and J by 6 bases, with 5 bases of the junction left unmatched. The germline CDR1 and CDR2 sequences are LNHDA and SQIVND (reference sequence). The CDR3 contains 15 residues. Written as DNA, the CDR3 is TGTGCCAGTAGTGGGAGGGACAGGGGGCTTCAGCCCCAGCATTTT. Translating it yields CASSGRDRGLQPQHF.

The gene calls are TRBV7-9 and TRBJ1-2, with 8 bases aligning to TRBD1. The V gene end was trimmed by 4 bases and the J gene end by 6 bases; junction bases not matched to a gene: 10. Germline V gene lookup returns CDR1 SEHNR and CDR2 FQNEAQ (reference sequence). CDR3 length: 15 amino acids. The CDR3 sequence: CASSSQGAGYDGYTF. The DNA for the CDR3 is TGTGCCAGCAGCTCCCAGGGGGCCGGGTACGATGGCTACACCTTC.

The CDR3: CASTQAAEYGYTF. In nucleotides, the CDR3 is TGTGCCAGCACCCAGGCAGCCGAATATGGCTACACCTTC. The chain is built from TRBV28 and TRBJ1-2; no definite D call. The germline gives CDR1 MDHEN, CDR2 SYDVKM. Trimming removed 7 bases from V and 5 bases from J, with 14 bases in between. The CDR3 length is 13 residues.

This clone has a single count. The V and J genes are TRBV19 and TRBJ2-1; possible D gene TRBD2, 5 bases. Trimming took off 10 bases at V and 1 base at J, with 14 bases between the two ends. The germline V gene has CDR1 LNHDA and CDR2 SQIVND (reference sequence). The CDR3 contains 14 residues. DNA of the CDR3: TGTGCCACCCAGGAGGACCCTTCCTACAATGAGCAGTTCTTC. Protein sequence: CATQEDPSYNEQFF.

The sample holds one count of this clone. The chain couples TRBV7-2 to TRBJ1-3; 8 bases fit TRBD1. V lost 3 bases to trimming and J lost 2 bases; unmatched junction nucleotides: 3. Per germline, CDR1 SGHTA and CDR2 FQGNSA. The CDR3 extends over 15 amino acids. The CDR3 loop is CASSLAGGTGNTIYF. The CDR3, as DNA: TGTGCCAGCAGCTTGGCAGGGGGCACTGGAAACACCATATATTTT.

This chain joins TRBV5-1 and TRBJ2-7; TRBD1 matches 7 bases. This CDR3 is 14 amino acids long. V was pared by 4 bases and J by 6 bases, with 10 bases of the junction left unmatched. The germline CDR1 and CDR2 sequences are SGHRS and YFSETQ. The CDR3: CASSPGTAKGEQYF. CDR3 DNA sequence: TGCGCCAGCAGCCCCGGGACAGCTAAGGGCGAGCAGTACTTC. Full variable domain (rest looked up from reference TRBV5-1 and TRBJ2-7): KAGVTQTPRYLIKTRGQQVTLSCSPISGHRSVSWYQQTPGQGLQFLFEYFSETQRNKGNFPGRFSGRQFSNSRSEMNVSTLELGDSALYLCASSPGTAKGEQYFGPGTRLTVT.

V is TRBV6-6 and J is TRBJ2-7, with TRBD2 as a possible D gene (7 bases). CDR1 is MNHNY, CDR2 SVGAGI, per germline (reference sequence). V lost 0 bases, J lost 5 bases, and 17 bases lay in between. This CDR3 contains 16 residues. CDR3 bases: TGTGCCAGCAGTTACTCGATGGGCAGGGGAGGGCACGAGCAGTACTTC. Translation gives CASSYSMGRGGHEQYF.

CDR3 DNA: TGCGCCAGCAGCCCCGGACAGGGAGAGGAAAAACTGTTTTTT. Its protein is CASSPGQGEEKLFF. The rearrangement links TRBV5-1 to TRBJ1-4; TRBD1 agrees at 8 bases. This CDR3 contains 14 residues. CDR1 is SGHRS and CDR2 is YFSETQ in the germline V gene. The V and J ends lost 4 bases and 8 bases, in that order; junction bases with no gene match: 7.

The CDR3 region has the DNA TGTGCCAGCAGCTCGACTAGCGGCCAGGGGTGGGAGACCCAGTACTTC. It codes for CASSSTSGQGWETQYF. The chain joins TRBV7-9 to TRBJ2-5; 9 bases map to TRBD2. With 4 bases clipped from V and 5 bases from J, the junction kept 11 bases outside the gene matches. Germline lookup yields CDR1 SEHNR and CDR2 FQNEAQ (reference sequence). The CDR3 runs to 16 residues.

This chain links TRBV28 with TRBJ1-1; weak D call: TRBD1 (6 bases). Germline CDR1 MDHEN, CDR2 SYDVKM. The ends were cut back, 4 bases at V and 1 base at J, with 16 bases in the middle. The CDR3 is 16 residues long. The CDR3 loop reads CASSYIRGRGNTEAFF. CDR3 DNA sequence: TGTGCCAGCAGTTATATTCGGGGCAGGGGGAACACTGAAGCTTTCTTT.

The chain links TRBV14 to TRBJ2-4; 8 bases map to TRBD1. This CDR3 spans 19 amino acids. Germline values: CDR1 SGHDN, CDR2 FVKESK. J gave up 0 bases and V 5 bases, and 15 bases lay outside the gene matches. This CDR3 is CASSDGQGSGPLAKNIQYF. The DNA for the CDR3 is TGTGCCAGCAGCGATGGACAGGGATCAGGGCCTCTAGCCAAAAACATTCAGTACTTC.

This chain joins TRBV7-9 and TRBJ2-3, with D possibly matching TRBD2 (6 bases). The germline V gene encodes CDR1 SEHNR and CDR2 FQNEAQ (reference sequence). V was trimmed by 5 bases and J by 0 bases, leaving 15 bases between them. CDR3 length: 16 residues. For the CDR3, the DNA is TGTGCCAGCAGCCCACGACGGGACTCCAGCACAGATACGCAGTATTTT. It codes for CASSPRRDSSTDTQYF.

This rearrangement joins TRBV6-1 to TRBJ1-4; D gene ambiguous. V was trimmed by 4 bases and J by 3 bases, leaving 12 bases between them. Germline V gene data show CDR1 as MNHNS and CDR2 as SASEGT. The CDR3 is 15 amino acids. Written as DNA, the CDR3 is TGTGCCAGCAGTGGACTACACGGGGCTAATGAAAAACTGTTTTTT. The encoded protein is CASSGLHGANEKLFF.

The chain employs TRBV18 and TRBJ1-1; the match to TRBD1 covers 8 bases. This CDR3 has 16 amino acids. CDR1 is KGHSH, CDR2 LQKENI, per germline. Trimming removed 3 bases from V and 7 bases from J; junction bases left unmatched: 13. CDR3 loop: CASSPVQGAAWNEAFF. The CDR3 DNA is TGTGCCAGCTCACCGGTGCAGGGGGCCGCCTGGAATGAAGCTTTCTTT.

The V and J genes are TRBV9 and TRBJ2-1; a weak D match, TRBD1 (6 bases). V was pared by 0 bases and J by 6 bases, with 16 bases between. The germline V gene has CDR1 SGDLS and CDR2 YYNGEE. The CDR3 runs 16 residues. Here the CDR3 reads CASSVASGQGSNEQFF. CDR3 nucleotide sequence: TGTGCCAGCAGCGTAGCTTCGGGGCAGGGGTCCAATGAGCAGTTCTTC.

The chain uses TRBV5-1 and TRBJ1-1, with D tentatively TRBD1 (6 bases). The CDR3 consists of 15 residues. Trimming left V 0 bases short and J 0 bases short, with 9 bases between. CDR1 SGHRS and CDR2 YFSETQ come from the germline V gene. The CDR3 here is CASSLGTGMNTEAFF. For the CDR3, the DNA is TGCGCCAGCAGCTTGGGAACAGGGATGAACACTGAAGCTTTCTTT.

The J gene is TRBJ1-2, the V gene TRBV19; D is perhaps TRBD1 (5 bases). The CDR3 loop spans 12 amino acids. Germline CDR1 LNHDA, CDR2 SQIVND (reference sequence). Trimming stripped 6 bases from V and 4 bases from J, with 9 bases between. CDR3 region: CASRWQGYGYTF. The CDR3 nucleotides read TGTGCCAGTAGGTGGCAGGGCTATGGCTACACCTTC.

This chain links TRBV30 with TRBJ2-5; no firm D call. Germline V CDR1 and CDR2: GTSNPN, SVGIG (reference sequence). V lost 2 bases and J lost 5, with 12 bases in between. The CDR3 has 13 amino acids. For the CDR3, the DNA is TGTGCCTGGAGTCCCACGAAAGCGGAGACCCAGTACTTC. It encodes CAWSPTKAETQYF. Combining the CDR3 with reference TRBV30 and TRBJ2-5 gives the whole variable domain SQTIHQWPATLVQPVGSPLSLECTVEGTSNPNLYWYRQAAGRGLQLLFYSVGIGQISSEVPQNLSASRPQDRQFILSSKKLLLSDSGFYLCAWSPTKAETQYFGPGTRLLVL.

The CDR3 nucleotides are TGTGCCAGCAGCGCGAGCGGGGCCTCTCGGGCCGCCGGGCAGTATTTT. Its protein product is CASSASGASRAAGQYF. V gene TRBV7-9 combines with J gene TRBJ2-3; 7 nucleotides agree with TRBD2. CDR1 is SEHNR and CDR2 is FQNEAQ in the germline V gene (reference sequence). With V trimmed by 5 bases and J by 11 bases, 19 bases remained unmatched. The CDR3 is 16 amino acids.

The gene calls are TRBV28 and TRBJ1-4, with 11 bases identical to TRBD1. The length of the CDR3 is 15 residues. Germline assignment: CDR1 MDHEN and CDR2 SYDVKM. With 6 bases clipped from V and 0 bases from J, the junction kept 0 bases outside the gene matches. CDR3 in DNA: TGTGCCAGCAGGGGACAGGGGGCAACTAATGAAAAACTGTTTTTT. Amino acid sequence: CASRGQGATNEKLFF.

The chain uses TRBV6-1 and TRBJ2-2, with a possible D match to TRBD1 (5 bases). The CDR3 consists of 13 residues. CDR1 and CDR2 (germline): MNHNS, SASEGT. With 6 bases removed from V and 7 bases from J, the gap between germline ends came to 12 bases. CDR3 coding DNA: TGTGCCAGCAGAGGACACCCTGACGGGGAGCTGTTTTTT. Amino acids: CASRGHPDGELFF.